This T cell receptor (beta chain) was captured in a study of cytomegalovirus exposure and HLA in healthy donors. Study results and caveats: A highly shared variant cluster was judged a likely technical artifact.

Vbeta (60) and Jbeta (13) primers were used in the PCR. In the study's own analysis: Per a later analysis, the number of unique TCR beta chains was some 82 million, of which roughly 10 million were shared. Produced via immunoSEQ multiplex PCR; TCRdb's table is partial and in-frame only. V, J and clone size reflect that table, while D and trimming were determined from the DNA. Of 130,000 or so clones detected, over 70% appear once; the ten largest clones hold around 1.5%. On this clone: Antigen: not known.

The CDR3 spans 15 residues. This clonotype was obtained from a woman aged 18-29 years in good health and CMV-seronegative. V and J are TRBV21-1 and TRBJ1-3; no DNA check was done on the table's D call, TRBD1. TRBV21-1 is a known pseudogene. Material: PBMCs. CDR3 region: CASSEGQGARNTIYF. DNA of the CDR3: TGTGCCAGCAGCGAGGGACAGGGGGCGCGAAACACCATATATTTT.